The 23 T cell receptor beta chains in this list originate from one sample, sequenced in a study of T cells in Graves' hyperthyroidism and ophthalmopathy. The investigators amplified TCR beta CDR3 regions from RNA transcripts. First-round RT-PCR of the TCR CDR3 relied on the HTBI primer set. One entry per CDR3 protein results from TCRdb running MiXCR on the multiplex PCR reads. The data show about 560,000 distinct CDR3 sequences, 16% seen once. The sample was blood. Receptors were obtained from a woman aged 18-35 years with Graves' hyperthyroidism.

This clonotype was observed a handful of times. This chain connects TRBV6-9 to TRBJ2-5; D ambiguous. This CDR3 is 10 amino acids long. V lost 3 bases, J lost 7 bases, and 3 bases lay in between. The germline V gene has CDR1 MNHGY and CDR2 SVAAGI. The CDR3 DNA reads as TGTGCCAGCAGTTACGGGACCCAGTACTTC. It translates to CASSYGTQYF.

This clonotype has a count of ten or more. CDR3 residues: CASSWLAAAGETQYF. The CDR3 DNA is TGTGCCAGCAGCTGGTTAGCGGCAGCGGGGGAGACCCAGTACTTC. V and J are TRBV7-9 and TRBJ2-5; TRBD2 aligns across 7 bases. Germline V CDR1 and CDR2: SEHNR, FQNEAQ (reference sequence). The CDR3 is 15 residues long. Trimming cost V 4 bases and J 5 bases; bases outside gene matches: 10. Combining the CDR3 with reference TRBV7-9 and TRBJ2-5 gives the whole variable domain DTGVSQNPRHKITKRGQNVTFRCDPISEHNRLYWYRQTLGQGPEFLTYFQNEAQLEKSRLLSDRFSAERPKGSFSTLEIQRTEQGDSAMYLCASSWLAAAGETQYFGPGTRLLVL.

Ten or more counts support this clonotype. The V call is TRBV7-9, the J call TRBJ1-1; D is perhaps TRBD1 (6 bases). The ends were cut back, 5 bases at V and 0 bases at J, with 13 bases in the middle. The germline V gene has CDR1 SEHNR and CDR2 FQNEAQ (reference sequence). The CDR3 runs 15 residues. CDR3 in amino acids: CASSHQDSLNTEAFF. As DNA, the CDR3 is TGTGCCAGCAGCCATCAGGACAGCCTGAACACTGAAGCTTTCTTT.

This clonotype was picked up many times. This chain uses TRBV2 with TRBJ2-5; the match to TRBD1 covers 7 bases. This CDR3 is 14 amino acids long. The trim removed 7 bases at V and 2 bases at J, leaving 7 bases unmatched. Germline loops: CDR1 SNHLY, CDR2 FYNNEI. The CDR3 DNA follows: TGTGCCAGCAAGAGGGACAGCTCACAAGAGACCCAGTACTTC. It codes for CASKRDSSQETQYF.

This clonotype came up a few times. The chain employs TRBV6-1 and TRBJ2-7; D gene unclear. The V and J ends lost 3 bases and 0 bases respectively, with 9 bases between them. This CDR3 contains 14 residues. The germline gives CDR1 MNHNS, CDR2 SASEGT. This CDR3 reads CASSEAGDSYEQYF. The CDR3 nucleotides are TGTGCCAGCAGTGAGGCAGGCGACTCCTACGAGCAGTACTTC.

The V gene is TRBV18, the J gene TRBJ2-7, with 9 bases identical to TRBD1. The V gene's germline CDR1 is KGHSH and CDR2 LQKENI. CDR3 length equals 15 residues. With V trimmed by 2 bases and J by 4 bases, 6 bases remained unmatched. DNA of the CDR3: TGTGCCAGCTCACCAGGAAGGACAGGGGTGTACGAGCAGTACTTC. This encodes CASSPGRTGVYEQYF.

This clonotype was seen more than once but under ten times. The chain is built from TRBV7-9 and TRBJ1-4; a possible D gene is TRBD1 (6 bases). The CDR3 sequence is 14 residues long. Germline loops: CDR1 SEHNR, CDR2 FQNEAQ (reference sequence). The V end was cut by 5 bases, the J end by 4 bases, with 11 bases between. CDR3 region: CASSRNRDNEKLFF. The CDR3 DNA reads as TGTGCCAGCAGCAGAAACAGGGATAATGAAAAACTGTTTTTT.

This clonotype was recorded at least ten times. J is TRBJ2-3 and V is TRBV20-1; TRBD1 might be the D (6 bases). V lost 1 base, J lost 2 bases, and 10 bases lay in between. Germline CDR1 reads DFQATT; CDR2 reads SNEGSKA (reference sequence). The CDR3 is 14 amino acids. In DNA form, the CDR3 reads TGCAGTGCTAGAGTTCCAGGGGCCACAGATACGCAGTATTTT. Translated: CSARVPGATDTQYF.

This clonotype was counted a few times. A much bigger clone sits one base away, suggesting this may be a read error. V gene TRBV5-1 combines with J gene TRBJ2-1, with 12 positions matching TRBD2. CDR3 length: 15 residues. CDR1 is SGHRS and CDR2 is YFSETQ in the germline V gene. The junction had 7 bases not matched to a gene; V was cut back by 4 bases and J by 8 bases. The CDR3: CASSSTSGRFDEQFF. The CDR3 bases are TGCGCCAGCAGCAGCACTAGCGGGAGGTTCGATGAGCAGTTCTTC.

This clonotype has a count of ten or more. The chain joins TRBV7-2 to TRBJ2-3; D is uncertain. The V gene lost 9 bases and the J gene lost 2 bases, with 12 bases spanning the gap. The CDR3 totals 13 residues. Germline V gene sequence: CDR1 SGHTA, CDR2 FQGNSA. Here the CDR3 DNA reads TGTGCCAGTAGTACAGCGTACACAGATACGCAGTATTTT. Its translation is CASSTAYTDTQYF.

There are a few counts of this clonotype. The chain has TRBV7-2 and TRBJ2-2; TRBD2 might be the D (6 bases). This CDR3 comprises 16 residues. CDR1 and CDR2 from the germline V gene are SGHTA and FQGNSA. Trimming cost V 1 base and J 5 bases, with 14 bases left between them. The CDR3 reads CASSLGGRSGTGELFF. The CDR3 DNA reads TGTGCCAGCAGCTTAGGGGGGAGGTCAGGAACCGGGGAGCTGTTTTTT. The full variable domain, its missing parts supplied by reference TRBV7-2 and TRBJ2-2, is GAGVSQSPSNKVTEKGKDVELRCDPISGHTALYWYRQSLGQGLEFLIYFQGNSAPDKSGLPSDRFSAERTGGSVSTLTIQRTQQEDSAVYLCASSLGGRSGTGELFFGEGSRLTVL.

This clonotype was picked up a small number of times. The V and J genes are TRBV11-3 and TRBJ2-4; D is possibly TRBD2 (6 bases). This CDR3 region has 16 residues. Per germline, CDR1 SGHNT and CDR2 YENEEA. V lost 1 base and J 7 bases, leaving 17 bases between the germline ends. CDR3 residues: CASSLVGSGSRNIQYF. CDR3 DNA sequence: TGTGCCAGCAGCTTAGTGGGTAGCGGTTCCCGGAACATTCAGTACTTC.

V gene TRBV6-2 or TRBV6-3 combines with J gene TRBJ2-3; a possible D gene is TRBD2 (5 bases). V lost 3 bases and J 2 bases, leaving 15 bases between the germline ends. This CDR3 contains 16 residues. Germline loops: CDR1 MNHEY, CDR2 SVGEGT. CDR3 nucleotide sequence: TGTGCCAGCAGTTATCTGGCGGGCACCCTCACAGATACGCAGTATTTT. Protein product: CASSYLAGTLTDTQYF.

This clonotype was detected ten times or more. The chain employs TRBV2 and TRBJ2-2; D gene uncertain. Trimming took 2 bases from V and 0 from J, leaving 10 bases between them. Germline CDR1 SNHLY, CDR2 FYNNEI. The CDR3 totals 16 residues. CDR3 sequence (DNA): TGTGCCAGCAGTGAATTCCAGGCTACGAACACCGGGGAGCTGTTTTTT. As protein: CASSEFQATNTGELFF.

This clonotype was seen repeatedly, ten times or more. The rearrangement links TRBV3-1 to TRBJ2-1; no clear D. This CDR3 has 12 amino acids. V was clipped by 4 bases and J by 8 bases, with 9 bases between them. The germline V gene encodes CDR1 LGHDT and CDR2 YNNKEL (reference sequence). CDR3: CASSPRSDEQFF. The CDR3 DNA follows: TGTGCCAGCAGCCCCAGATCCGATGAGCAGTTCTTC.

V usage is TRBV5-6 and J usage is TRBJ2-5, with a tentative D call TRBD1 (5 bases). The CDR3 has 13 residues. Looked up from germline, CDR1 is SGHDT and CDR2 is YYEEEE. Trimming removed 4 bases from V and 2 bases from J, with 9 bases in between. CDR3 amino acids: CASSPDTQETQYF. The CDR3 DNA sequence: TGTGCCAGCAGCCCGGACACACAAGAGACCCAGTACTTC.

This rearrangement joins TRBV12-3 or TRBV12-4 to TRBJ2-1; 14 nucleotides agree with TRBD2. V shed 6 bases, J shed 13 bases, and the junction held 5 bases outside the gene matches. The CDR3 totals 13 residues. The CDR3 region is CASRPGLAGDQFF. The CDR3 bases are TGTGCCAGCAGACCGGGACTAGCGGGGGACCAGTTCTTC.

This clonotype was seen only a few times. The chain is built from TRBV19 and TRBJ1-1; possible D gene TRBD1, 6 bases. With 5 bases removed from V and 0 bases from J, the gap between germline ends came to 10 bases. Germline-derived CDR1 and CDR2 are LNHDA and SQIVND (reference sequence). This CDR3 region has 14 residues. CDR3 sequence reads: CASSAWTVNTEAFF. CDR3 coding DNA: TGTGCCAGTAGTGCGTGGACAGTGAACACTGAAGCTTTCTTT.

V and J are TRBV4-3 and TRBJ2-7; 8 positions match TRBD2. Germline CDR1 LGHNA, CDR2 YSLEER. Trimming cost V 3 bases and J 0 bases; bases outside gene matches: 4. This CDR3 has 15 amino acids. The CDR3 here is CASSQLAGTSYEQYF. In nucleotides, the CDR3 is TGCGCCAGCAGCCAGTTAGCGGGGACCTCCTACGAGCAGTACTTC.

This clonotype was detected only a few times. The V call is TRBV6-5, the J call TRBJ1-3, with D unclear. The CDR3 is made up of 15 amino acids. The germline V and J ends were trimmed by 2 bases and 2 bases, with 10 bases remaining between them. Germline CDR1 and CDR2: MNHEY and SVGAGI. The CDR3 nucleotides read TGTGCCAGCAGTTACGAAGAAGGCCCTGGAAACACCATATATTTT. Translating it yields CASSYEEGPGNTIYF.

This clonotype has at least ten counts. The rearrangement links TRBV20-1 to TRBJ2-7; TRBD2 agrees at 12 bases. With V trimmed by 5 bases and J by 7 bases, 12 bases remained unmatched. Germline CDR1 is DFQATT and CDR2 is SNEGSKA (reference sequence). CDR3 length equals 15 residues. The CDR3 DNA reads TGCAGTGCTCCGATTCTAGCGGGAGGGCCCCGGGAGCAGTACTTC. Amino acid sequence: CSAPILAGGPREQYF.

This clonotype was counted ten times or more. The chain combines TRBV12-3 or TRBV12-4 with TRBJ2-3; 10 positions match TRBD2. Trimming at V came to 10 bases and at J to 5 bases, leaving 6 bases not matched to a gene. The CDR3 runs to 13 residues. The CDR3 is CATLAGGIDTQYF. CDR3 DNA: TGTGCCACATTAGCGGGGGGTATAGATACGCAGTATTTT.

This chain joins TRBV6-1 and TRBJ1-6; 8 bases map to TRBD1. The CDR3 length is 16 residues. Trimming cost V 5 bases and J 12 bases; bases outside gene matches: 15. Germline loops: CDR1 MNHNS, CDR2 SASEGT. CDR3 DNA sequence: TGTGCCAGCAGTCAGGGGGTTATAGGACAGGGAAGACCCCTCCACTTT. It encodes CASSQGVIGQGRPLHF.